This T cell receptor beta chain was sequenced in a study of T cell responses to AZD1222 COVID-19 vaccine. Study-level findings and limits: Females outnumbered males among donors, who were mostly white British; clonal diversity was possibly underestimated. Reportedly, nearly half of unique spike TCRs recognized epitopes outside B.1.351/B.1.1.7 mutations.

V was trimmed by 1 base and J by 2 bases, leaving 3 bases between them. The CDR3 runs to 13 residues. Germline V gives CDR1 SNHLY, CDR2 FYNNEI. Generated by immunoSEQ multiplex PCR, the TCRdb table keeps only in-frame clones and is missing some. There are around 150,000 clones in the sample; 80% to 95% occur only once, and about 3.7% lies in the top ten. Notes on this clone: The antigen is not known.

This rearrangement joins TRBV2 to TRBJ2-1, with D unresolved. This sequence originates from an adult who received the AZD1222 COVID-19 vaccine. The sequenced sample was peripheral blood, obtained 28 days after the second AZD1222 dose. CDR3 nucleotide sequence: TGTGCCAGCAGTGAAGGCGCCTACAATGAGCAGTTCTTC. Translating it yields CASSEGAYNEQFF.